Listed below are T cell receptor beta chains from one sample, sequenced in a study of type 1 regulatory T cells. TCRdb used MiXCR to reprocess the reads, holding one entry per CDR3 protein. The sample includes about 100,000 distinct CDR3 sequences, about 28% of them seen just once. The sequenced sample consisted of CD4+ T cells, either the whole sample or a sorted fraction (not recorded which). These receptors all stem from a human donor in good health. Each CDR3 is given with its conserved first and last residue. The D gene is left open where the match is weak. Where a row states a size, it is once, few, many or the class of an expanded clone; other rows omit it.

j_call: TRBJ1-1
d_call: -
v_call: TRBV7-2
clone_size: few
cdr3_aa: CASSITPTAGSEAFF

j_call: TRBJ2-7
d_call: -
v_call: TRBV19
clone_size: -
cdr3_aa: CASSSAYEQYF

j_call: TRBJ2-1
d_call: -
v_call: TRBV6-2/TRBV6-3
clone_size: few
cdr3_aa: CASSPPTRGGPNEQFF

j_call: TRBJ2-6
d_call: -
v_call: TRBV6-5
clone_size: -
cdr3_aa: CASSYSYRNTGANVLTF

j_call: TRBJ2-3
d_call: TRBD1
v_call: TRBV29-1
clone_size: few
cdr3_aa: CSVGQGADTQYF

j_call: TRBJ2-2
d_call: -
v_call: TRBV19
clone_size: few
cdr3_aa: CASRKGPLITGELFF

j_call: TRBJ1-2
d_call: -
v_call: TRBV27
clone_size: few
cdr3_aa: CASSASTKVYGYTF

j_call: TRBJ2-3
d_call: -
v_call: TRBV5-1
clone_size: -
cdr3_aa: CASSLGKAGTDTQYF

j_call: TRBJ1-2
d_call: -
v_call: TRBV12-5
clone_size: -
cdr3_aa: CASGYTPGDGYTF

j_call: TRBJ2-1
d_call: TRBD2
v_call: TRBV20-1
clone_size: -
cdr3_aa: CSARPYGGSHNEQFF

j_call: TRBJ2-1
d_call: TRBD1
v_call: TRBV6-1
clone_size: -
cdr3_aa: CASSEASPGTGWNEQFF

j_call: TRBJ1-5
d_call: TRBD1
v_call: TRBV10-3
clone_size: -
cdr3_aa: CAIVYRGETESNQPQHF

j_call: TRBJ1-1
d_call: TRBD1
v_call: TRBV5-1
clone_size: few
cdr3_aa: CASSLVSPGQGDSFGTEAFF

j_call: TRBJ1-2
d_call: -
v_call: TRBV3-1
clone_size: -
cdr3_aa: CASSQAGPSLLSGYTF

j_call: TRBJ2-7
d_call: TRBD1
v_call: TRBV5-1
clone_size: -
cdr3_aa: CASSLTGQASYEQYF

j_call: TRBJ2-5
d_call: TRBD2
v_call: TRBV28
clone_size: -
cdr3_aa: CASSTPGLAGGGETQYF

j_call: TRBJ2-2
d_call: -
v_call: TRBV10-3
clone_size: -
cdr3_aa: CAISESGSQNTGELFF

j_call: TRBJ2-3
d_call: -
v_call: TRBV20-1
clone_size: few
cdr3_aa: CSARDGRELADTQYF

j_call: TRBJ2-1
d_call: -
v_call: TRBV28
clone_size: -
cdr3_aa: CASSPGTRVNEQFF

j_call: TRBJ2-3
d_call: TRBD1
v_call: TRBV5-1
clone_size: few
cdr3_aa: CASSPPDRGETDTQYF

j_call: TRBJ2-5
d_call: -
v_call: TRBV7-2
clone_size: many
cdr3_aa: CASSLLETQYF

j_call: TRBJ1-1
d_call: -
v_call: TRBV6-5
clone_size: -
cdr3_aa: CASSYSDRRAEAFF

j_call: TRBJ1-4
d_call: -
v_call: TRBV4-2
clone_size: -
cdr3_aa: CASSLEWDMTEKLFF

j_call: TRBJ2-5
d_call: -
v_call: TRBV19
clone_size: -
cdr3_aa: CASSPSGAVVGETQYF

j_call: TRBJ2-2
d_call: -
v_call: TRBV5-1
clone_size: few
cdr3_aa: CASSLDGAGELFF

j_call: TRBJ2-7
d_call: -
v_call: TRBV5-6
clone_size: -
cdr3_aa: CASSWRGSYEQYF

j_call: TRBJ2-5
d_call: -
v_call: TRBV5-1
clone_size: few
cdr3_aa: CATHLGPGVQETQYF

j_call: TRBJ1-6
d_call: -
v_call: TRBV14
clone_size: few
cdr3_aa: CASTRGGLSNSPLHF

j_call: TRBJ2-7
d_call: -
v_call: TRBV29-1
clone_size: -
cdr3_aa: CSALGTYEQYF

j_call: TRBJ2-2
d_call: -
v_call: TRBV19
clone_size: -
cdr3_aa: CASSIVGASNTRELFF

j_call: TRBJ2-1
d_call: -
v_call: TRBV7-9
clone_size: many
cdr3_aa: CASSPPPRLGNEQFF

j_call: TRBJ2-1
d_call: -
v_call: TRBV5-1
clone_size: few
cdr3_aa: CASSLPSGVGNEQFF

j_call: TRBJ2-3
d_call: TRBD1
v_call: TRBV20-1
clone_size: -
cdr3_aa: CSARGQGLSDTQYF

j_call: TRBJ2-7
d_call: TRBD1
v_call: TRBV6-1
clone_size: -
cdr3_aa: CASIGTGGFYEQYF

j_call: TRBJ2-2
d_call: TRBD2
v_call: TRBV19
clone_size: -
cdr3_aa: CASSWTSGSSGELFF

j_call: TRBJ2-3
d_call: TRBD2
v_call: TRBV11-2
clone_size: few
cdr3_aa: CASSQSGGTGDTQYF

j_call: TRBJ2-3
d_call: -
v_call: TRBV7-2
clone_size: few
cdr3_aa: CASSLQSGRTDTQYF

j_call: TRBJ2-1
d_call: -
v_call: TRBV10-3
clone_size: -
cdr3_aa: CAISESGGIEQFF

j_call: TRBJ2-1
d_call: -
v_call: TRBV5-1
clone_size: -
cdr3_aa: CASSDQTGRDEQFF

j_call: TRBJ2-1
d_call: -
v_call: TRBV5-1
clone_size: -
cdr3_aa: CASSLVGDPSYNEQFF

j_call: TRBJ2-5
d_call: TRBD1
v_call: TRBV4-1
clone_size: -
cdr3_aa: CASSLHDGQGETQYF

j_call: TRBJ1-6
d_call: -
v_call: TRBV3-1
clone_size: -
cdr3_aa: CASSQVYNSPLHF

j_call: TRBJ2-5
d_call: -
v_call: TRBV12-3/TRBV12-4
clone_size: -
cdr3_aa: CARSVLETQYF

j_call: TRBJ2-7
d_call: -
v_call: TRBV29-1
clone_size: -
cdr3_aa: CSVDTGLSEQYF

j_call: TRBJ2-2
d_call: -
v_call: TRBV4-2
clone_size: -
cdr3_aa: CASSQVRLGNTGELFF

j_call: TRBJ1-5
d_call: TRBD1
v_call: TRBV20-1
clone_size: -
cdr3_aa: CSARDAGQDSNQPQHF

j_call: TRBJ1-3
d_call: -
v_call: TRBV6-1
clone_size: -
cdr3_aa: CASSPGTFGNTIYF